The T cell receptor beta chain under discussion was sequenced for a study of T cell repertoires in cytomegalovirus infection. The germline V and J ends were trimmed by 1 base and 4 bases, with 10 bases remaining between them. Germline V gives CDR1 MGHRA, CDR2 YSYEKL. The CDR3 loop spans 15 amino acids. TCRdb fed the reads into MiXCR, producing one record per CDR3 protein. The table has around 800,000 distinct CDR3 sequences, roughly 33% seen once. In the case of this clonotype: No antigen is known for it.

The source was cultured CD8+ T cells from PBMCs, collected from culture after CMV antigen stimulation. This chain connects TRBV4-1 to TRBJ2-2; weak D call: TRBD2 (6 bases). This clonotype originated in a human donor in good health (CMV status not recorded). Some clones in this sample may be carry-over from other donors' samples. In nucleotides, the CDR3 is TGCGCCAGCAGCCAAGTGGGGGGAAGCACCGGGGAGCTGTTTTTT. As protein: CASSQVGGSTGELFF.